This T cell receptor (beta chain) was recorded in a study of blood T cell repertoires in COVID-19 (TCRdb year 2020). Some background on the complete study: The collaborator samples originated in the United States, Italy and Spain and spanned the acute and convalescent phases of COVID-19. The repertoires were released in a freely available public database intended as a resource for research on the immune response to SARS-CoV-2. Deeply sampled blood TCRbeta repertoires from subjects exposed to, actively infected with, or recovered from COVID-19 were included in the dataset. The samples were drawn from two sources: the first 160 participants of the ongoing ImmuneRACE study, and 1,200 or so subjects contributed by 6 global collaborators. The material from the prospective study consisted of cDNA or gDNA derived from T cells, B-cell-depleted T cells, or PBMCs. Nearly every sample came with metadata listing a de-identified subject ID, COVID-19 status, age in years and sex. Where available, HLA class I and class II types were obtained from metadata supplied by the sample provider rather than from assay-based typing.

Per the germline V gene, SGHRS is the CDR1 and YFSETQ is the CDR2. From V the trimming removes 4 bases and from J it removes 4 bases, while the gene matches leave 6 bases of the junction unaccounted for. The CDR3 runs 16 amino acids, cysteine and phenylalanine included. The entry retains the CDR3 DNA only, 48 bases that are in frame from base 1. In the case of this clone: No cognate antigen has been identified for it. Per-base quality was not reported, and no clone a single base away is much larger than it.

Each collaborating institution followed its own protocols to collect whole blood in K2EDTA tubes. For TCRbeta analysis, collaborators shipped samples in one of three forms: frozen whole blood, isolated PBMCs, or DNA extracted from either of those sample types. TCRbeta CDR3 regions were amplified from genomic DNA using the immunoSEQ Assay, a bias-controlled multiplex PCR. In the source study's methods: Nucleated cell counts per sample were estimated from amplification of reference gene primers within the assay. To quantify the absolute abundance of each unique TCRbeta CDR3 rearrangement, sequence reads were collapsed and filtered. For each sample, productive Simpson clonality was calculated as the square root of Simpson's diversity index across productive rearrangements. The clones in this table, taken by TCRdb from immuneACCESS, are in-frame only. Not every clone is retained; where verified, under half of the shortfall comes from an unresolved V gene, and the cause of the rest is unknown. The DNA was the basis for D and trimming; V, J and clone size are from that table. A total of about 220,000 clones appear in this sample, approximately 82% of them only once. The top ten clonotypes cover around 3.5% of the sample.

General findings and caveats noted by the study authors: The amount of clinical and demographic metadata varied by source and participant and was provided uncurated.

This TCR was sampled from a woman over 75 with acute or convalescent COVID-19. Sequenced: peripheral blood. This chain joins TRBV5-1 to TRBJ2-2; 11 middle bases align to TRBD2. CDR3 loop: CASSTGLAATTGELFF. DNA sequence: TGCGCCAGCAGCACGGGACTAGCGGCCACCACCGGGGAGCTGTTTTTT. This CDR3, with the reference TRBV5-1 and TRBJ2-2 proteins standing in past its ends, gives the full variable domain KAGVTQTPRYLIKTRGQQVTLSCSPISGHRSVSWYQQTPGQGLQFLFEYFSETQRNKGNFPGRFSGRQFSNSRSEMNVSTLELGDSALYLCASSTGLAATTGELFFGEGSRLTVL.